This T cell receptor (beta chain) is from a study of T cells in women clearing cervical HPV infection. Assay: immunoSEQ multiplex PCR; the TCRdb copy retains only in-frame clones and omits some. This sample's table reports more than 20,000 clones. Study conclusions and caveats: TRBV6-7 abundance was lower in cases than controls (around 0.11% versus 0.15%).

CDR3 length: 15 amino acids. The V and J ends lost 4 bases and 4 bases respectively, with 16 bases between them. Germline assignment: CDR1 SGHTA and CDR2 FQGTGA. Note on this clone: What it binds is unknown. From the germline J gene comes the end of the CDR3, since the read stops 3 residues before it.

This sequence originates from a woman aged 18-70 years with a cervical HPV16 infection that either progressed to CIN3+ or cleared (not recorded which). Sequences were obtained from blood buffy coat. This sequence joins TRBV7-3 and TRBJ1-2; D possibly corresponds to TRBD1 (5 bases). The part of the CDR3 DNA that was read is TGTGCCAGCAGCTCAAATGGGGGGGGAGGCTATGGC. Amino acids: CASSSNGGGGYG. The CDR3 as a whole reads CASSSNGGGGYGYTF.